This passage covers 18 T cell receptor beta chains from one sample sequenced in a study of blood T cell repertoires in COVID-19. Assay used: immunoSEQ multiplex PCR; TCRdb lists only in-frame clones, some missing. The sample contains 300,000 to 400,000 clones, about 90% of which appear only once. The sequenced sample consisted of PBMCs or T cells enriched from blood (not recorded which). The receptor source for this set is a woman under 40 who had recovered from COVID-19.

CDR3 DNA sequence: TGTGCCTGCCAACAGGGTGCAAACTCTGGGGCCAACGTCCTGACTTTC. Amino acids: CACQQGANSGANVLTF. This chain connects TRBV30 to TRBJ2-6; possibly TRBD1 for D (6 bases). This CDR3 region has 16 residues. V was pared by 6 bases and J by 0 bases, with 15 bases between. The germline V gene has CDR1 GTSNPN and CDR2 SVGIG (reference sequence).

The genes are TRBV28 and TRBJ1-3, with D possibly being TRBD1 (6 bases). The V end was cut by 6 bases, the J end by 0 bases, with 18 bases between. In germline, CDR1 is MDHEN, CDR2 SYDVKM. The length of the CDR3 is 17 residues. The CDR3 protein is CASSVGGVAFSGNTIYF. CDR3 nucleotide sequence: TGTGCCAGCAGCGTAGGGGGAGTCGCCTTCTCTGGAAACACCATATATTTT.

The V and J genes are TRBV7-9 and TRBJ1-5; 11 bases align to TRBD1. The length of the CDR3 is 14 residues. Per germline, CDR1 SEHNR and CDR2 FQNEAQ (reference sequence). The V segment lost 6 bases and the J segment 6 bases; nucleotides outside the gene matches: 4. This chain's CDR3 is CASSGQGAGQPQHF. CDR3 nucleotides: TGTGCCAGCAGTGGACAGGGGGCAGGTCAGCCCCAGCATTTT.

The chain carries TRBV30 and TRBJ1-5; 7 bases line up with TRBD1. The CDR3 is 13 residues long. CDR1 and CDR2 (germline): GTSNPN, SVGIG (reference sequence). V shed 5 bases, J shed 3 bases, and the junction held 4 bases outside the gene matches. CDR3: CAWGGQVNQPQHF. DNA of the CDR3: TGTGCCTGGGGAGGACAGGTCAATCAGCCCCAGCATTTT.

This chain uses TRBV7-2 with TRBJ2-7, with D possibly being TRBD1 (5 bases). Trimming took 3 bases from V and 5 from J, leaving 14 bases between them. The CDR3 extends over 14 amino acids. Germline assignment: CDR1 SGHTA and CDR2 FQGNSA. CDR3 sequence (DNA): TGTGCCAGCAGCTTGGCGTTCCAGGGTAACGAGCAGTACTTC. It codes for CASSLAFQGNEQYF. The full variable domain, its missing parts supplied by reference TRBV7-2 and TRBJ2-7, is GAGVSQSPSNKVTEKGKDVELRCDPISGHTALYWYRQSLGQGLEFLIYFQGNSAPDKSGLPSDRFSAERTGGSVSTLTIQRTQQEDSAVYLCASSLAFQGNEQYFGPGTRLTVT.

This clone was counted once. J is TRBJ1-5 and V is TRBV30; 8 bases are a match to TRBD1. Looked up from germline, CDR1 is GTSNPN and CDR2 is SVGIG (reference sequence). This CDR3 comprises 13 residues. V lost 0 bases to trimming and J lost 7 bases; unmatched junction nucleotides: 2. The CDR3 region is CAWSVQGAQPQHF. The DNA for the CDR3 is TGTGCCTGGAGTGTCCAGGGGGCGCAGCCCCAGCATTTT.

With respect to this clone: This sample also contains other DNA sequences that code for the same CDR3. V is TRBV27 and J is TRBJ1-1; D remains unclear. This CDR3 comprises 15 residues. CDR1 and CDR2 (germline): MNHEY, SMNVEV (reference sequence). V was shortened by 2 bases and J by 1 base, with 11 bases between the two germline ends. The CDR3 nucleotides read TGTGCCAGCAGTTTAGGTACGGGGAGGAACACTGAAGCTTTCTTT. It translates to CASSLGTGRNTEAFF.

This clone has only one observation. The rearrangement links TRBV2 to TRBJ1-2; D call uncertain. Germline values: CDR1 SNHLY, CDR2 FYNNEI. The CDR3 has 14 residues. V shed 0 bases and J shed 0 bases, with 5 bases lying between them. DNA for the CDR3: TGTGCCAGCAGTGAAGCGCTAGCTAACTATGGCTACACCTTC. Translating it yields CASSEALANYGYTF.

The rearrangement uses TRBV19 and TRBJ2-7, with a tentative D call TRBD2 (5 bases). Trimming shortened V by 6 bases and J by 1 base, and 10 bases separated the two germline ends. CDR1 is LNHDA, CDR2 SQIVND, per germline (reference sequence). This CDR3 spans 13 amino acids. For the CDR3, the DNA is TGTGCCAGTAGCCTATCGGGGTCCTACGAGCAGTACTTC. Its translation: CASSLSGSYEQYF.

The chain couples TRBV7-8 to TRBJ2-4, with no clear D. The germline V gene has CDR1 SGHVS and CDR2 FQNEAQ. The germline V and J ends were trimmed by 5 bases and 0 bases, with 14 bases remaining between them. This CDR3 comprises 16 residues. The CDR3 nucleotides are TGTGCCAGCAGCCCCAATACAGCCCTAGCCAAAAACATTCAGTACTTC. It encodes CASSPNTALAKNIQYF.

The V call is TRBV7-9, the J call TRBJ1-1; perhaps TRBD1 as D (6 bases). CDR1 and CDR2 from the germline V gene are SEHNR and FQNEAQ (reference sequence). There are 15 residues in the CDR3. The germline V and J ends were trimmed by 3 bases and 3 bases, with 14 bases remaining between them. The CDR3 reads CASSFPLGADTEAFF. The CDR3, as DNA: TGTGCCAGCAGCTTTCCTTTGGGGGCCGACACTGAAGCTTTCTTT.

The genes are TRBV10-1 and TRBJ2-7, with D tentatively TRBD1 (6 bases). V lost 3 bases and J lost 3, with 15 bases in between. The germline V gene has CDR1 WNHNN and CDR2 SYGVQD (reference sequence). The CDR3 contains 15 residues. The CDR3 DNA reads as TGCGCCAGCAGTGACCCCGGGGTAGGGGGCTACGAGCAGTACTTC. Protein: CASSDPGVGGYEQYF.

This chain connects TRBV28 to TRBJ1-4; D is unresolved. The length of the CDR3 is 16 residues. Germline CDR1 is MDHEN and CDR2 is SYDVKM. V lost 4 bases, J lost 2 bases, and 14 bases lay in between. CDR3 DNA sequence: TGTGCCAGCAGTTCTAATGGGAGGTTGACTAATGAAAAACTGTTTTTT. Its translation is CASSSNGRLTNEKLFF.

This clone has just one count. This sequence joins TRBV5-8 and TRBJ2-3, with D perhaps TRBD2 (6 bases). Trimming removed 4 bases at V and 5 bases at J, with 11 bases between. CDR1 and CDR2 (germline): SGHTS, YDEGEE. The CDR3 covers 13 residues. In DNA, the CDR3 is TGTGCCAGCAGCCTACCCGGGGGAGATACGCAGTATTTT. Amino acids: CASSLPGGDTQYF.

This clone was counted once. The CDR3 region has the DNA TGTGCCAGCACCGATCAGGGACAGAGACATGAAAAACTGTTTTTT. It codes for CASTDQGQRHEKLFF. V is TRBV28 and J is TRBJ1-4, with 7 positions matching TRBD1. Germline CDR1 reads MDHEN; CDR2 reads SYDVKM. The CDR3 extends over 15 amino acids. Trimming took 7 bases from V and 6 from J; bases not matched to a gene: 11.

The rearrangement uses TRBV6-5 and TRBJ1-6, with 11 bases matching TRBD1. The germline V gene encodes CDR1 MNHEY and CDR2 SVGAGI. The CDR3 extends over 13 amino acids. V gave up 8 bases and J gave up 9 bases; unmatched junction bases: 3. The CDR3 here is CASGQGAGSPLHF. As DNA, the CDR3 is TGTGCCAGCGGACAGGGGGCAGGTTCACCCCTCCACTTT.

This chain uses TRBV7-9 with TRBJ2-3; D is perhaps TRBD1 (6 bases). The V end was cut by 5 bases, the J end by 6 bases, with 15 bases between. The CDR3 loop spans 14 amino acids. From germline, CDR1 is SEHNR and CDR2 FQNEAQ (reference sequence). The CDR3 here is CASSPRQVIDTQYF. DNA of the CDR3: TGTGCCAGCAGCCCAAGACAGGTTATTGATACGCAGTATTTT. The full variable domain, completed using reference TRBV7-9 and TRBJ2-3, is DTGVSQNPRHKITKRGQNVTFRCDPISEHNRLYWYRQTLGQGPEFLTYFQNEAQLEKSRLLSDRFSAERPKGSFSTLEIQRTEQGDSAMYLCASSPRQVIDTQYFGPGTRLTVL.

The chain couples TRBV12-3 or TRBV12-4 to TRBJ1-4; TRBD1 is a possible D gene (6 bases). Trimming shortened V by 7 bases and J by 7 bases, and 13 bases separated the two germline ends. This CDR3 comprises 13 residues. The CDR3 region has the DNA TGTGCCAGCAACCGGGACAATACTGAAAAACTGTTTTTT. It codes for CASNRDNTEKLFF.